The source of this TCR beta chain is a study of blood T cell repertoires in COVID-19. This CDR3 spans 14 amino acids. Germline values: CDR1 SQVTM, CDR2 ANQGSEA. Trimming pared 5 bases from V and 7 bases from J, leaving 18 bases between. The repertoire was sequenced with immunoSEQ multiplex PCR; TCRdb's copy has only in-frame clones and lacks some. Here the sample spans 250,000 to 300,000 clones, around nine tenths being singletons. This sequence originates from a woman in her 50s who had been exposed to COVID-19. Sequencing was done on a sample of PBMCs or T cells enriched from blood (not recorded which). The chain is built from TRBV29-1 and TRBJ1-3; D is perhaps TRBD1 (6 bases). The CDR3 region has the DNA TGCAGCGTTAATGTTGGGGGCGGTGGTAACACCATATATTTT. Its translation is CSVNVGGGGNTIYF.